This T cell receptor (beta chain) was profiled in a study of blood T cells in healthy people across ages. V was cut by 10 bases and J by 0 bases, with 10 bases left in between. CDR1 is MNHNY, CDR2 SVGAGI, per germline (reference sequence). The CDR3 loop spans 12 amino acids. PCR was performed a second time for roughly 7 to 11 cycles using a sample-barcoded 5' primer and a J-beta primer mix. TCRdb called the 5' RACE reads again in MiXCR, with one record for every CDR3 protein. The sample gives about 1.5 million distinct CDR3 sequences, roughly 43% of which show up once; over 3.5% is in the top ten. This clonotype occurred a few times.

Sequencing was done on a sample of blood. The sequence came from a woman aged 18-30 years in good health. The chain has TRBV6-6 and TRBJ2-7; D not certain. In DNA form, the CDR3 reads TGTGCCATCCCCCGTAGCTCCTACGAGCAGTACTTC. It encodes CAIPRSSYEQYF.